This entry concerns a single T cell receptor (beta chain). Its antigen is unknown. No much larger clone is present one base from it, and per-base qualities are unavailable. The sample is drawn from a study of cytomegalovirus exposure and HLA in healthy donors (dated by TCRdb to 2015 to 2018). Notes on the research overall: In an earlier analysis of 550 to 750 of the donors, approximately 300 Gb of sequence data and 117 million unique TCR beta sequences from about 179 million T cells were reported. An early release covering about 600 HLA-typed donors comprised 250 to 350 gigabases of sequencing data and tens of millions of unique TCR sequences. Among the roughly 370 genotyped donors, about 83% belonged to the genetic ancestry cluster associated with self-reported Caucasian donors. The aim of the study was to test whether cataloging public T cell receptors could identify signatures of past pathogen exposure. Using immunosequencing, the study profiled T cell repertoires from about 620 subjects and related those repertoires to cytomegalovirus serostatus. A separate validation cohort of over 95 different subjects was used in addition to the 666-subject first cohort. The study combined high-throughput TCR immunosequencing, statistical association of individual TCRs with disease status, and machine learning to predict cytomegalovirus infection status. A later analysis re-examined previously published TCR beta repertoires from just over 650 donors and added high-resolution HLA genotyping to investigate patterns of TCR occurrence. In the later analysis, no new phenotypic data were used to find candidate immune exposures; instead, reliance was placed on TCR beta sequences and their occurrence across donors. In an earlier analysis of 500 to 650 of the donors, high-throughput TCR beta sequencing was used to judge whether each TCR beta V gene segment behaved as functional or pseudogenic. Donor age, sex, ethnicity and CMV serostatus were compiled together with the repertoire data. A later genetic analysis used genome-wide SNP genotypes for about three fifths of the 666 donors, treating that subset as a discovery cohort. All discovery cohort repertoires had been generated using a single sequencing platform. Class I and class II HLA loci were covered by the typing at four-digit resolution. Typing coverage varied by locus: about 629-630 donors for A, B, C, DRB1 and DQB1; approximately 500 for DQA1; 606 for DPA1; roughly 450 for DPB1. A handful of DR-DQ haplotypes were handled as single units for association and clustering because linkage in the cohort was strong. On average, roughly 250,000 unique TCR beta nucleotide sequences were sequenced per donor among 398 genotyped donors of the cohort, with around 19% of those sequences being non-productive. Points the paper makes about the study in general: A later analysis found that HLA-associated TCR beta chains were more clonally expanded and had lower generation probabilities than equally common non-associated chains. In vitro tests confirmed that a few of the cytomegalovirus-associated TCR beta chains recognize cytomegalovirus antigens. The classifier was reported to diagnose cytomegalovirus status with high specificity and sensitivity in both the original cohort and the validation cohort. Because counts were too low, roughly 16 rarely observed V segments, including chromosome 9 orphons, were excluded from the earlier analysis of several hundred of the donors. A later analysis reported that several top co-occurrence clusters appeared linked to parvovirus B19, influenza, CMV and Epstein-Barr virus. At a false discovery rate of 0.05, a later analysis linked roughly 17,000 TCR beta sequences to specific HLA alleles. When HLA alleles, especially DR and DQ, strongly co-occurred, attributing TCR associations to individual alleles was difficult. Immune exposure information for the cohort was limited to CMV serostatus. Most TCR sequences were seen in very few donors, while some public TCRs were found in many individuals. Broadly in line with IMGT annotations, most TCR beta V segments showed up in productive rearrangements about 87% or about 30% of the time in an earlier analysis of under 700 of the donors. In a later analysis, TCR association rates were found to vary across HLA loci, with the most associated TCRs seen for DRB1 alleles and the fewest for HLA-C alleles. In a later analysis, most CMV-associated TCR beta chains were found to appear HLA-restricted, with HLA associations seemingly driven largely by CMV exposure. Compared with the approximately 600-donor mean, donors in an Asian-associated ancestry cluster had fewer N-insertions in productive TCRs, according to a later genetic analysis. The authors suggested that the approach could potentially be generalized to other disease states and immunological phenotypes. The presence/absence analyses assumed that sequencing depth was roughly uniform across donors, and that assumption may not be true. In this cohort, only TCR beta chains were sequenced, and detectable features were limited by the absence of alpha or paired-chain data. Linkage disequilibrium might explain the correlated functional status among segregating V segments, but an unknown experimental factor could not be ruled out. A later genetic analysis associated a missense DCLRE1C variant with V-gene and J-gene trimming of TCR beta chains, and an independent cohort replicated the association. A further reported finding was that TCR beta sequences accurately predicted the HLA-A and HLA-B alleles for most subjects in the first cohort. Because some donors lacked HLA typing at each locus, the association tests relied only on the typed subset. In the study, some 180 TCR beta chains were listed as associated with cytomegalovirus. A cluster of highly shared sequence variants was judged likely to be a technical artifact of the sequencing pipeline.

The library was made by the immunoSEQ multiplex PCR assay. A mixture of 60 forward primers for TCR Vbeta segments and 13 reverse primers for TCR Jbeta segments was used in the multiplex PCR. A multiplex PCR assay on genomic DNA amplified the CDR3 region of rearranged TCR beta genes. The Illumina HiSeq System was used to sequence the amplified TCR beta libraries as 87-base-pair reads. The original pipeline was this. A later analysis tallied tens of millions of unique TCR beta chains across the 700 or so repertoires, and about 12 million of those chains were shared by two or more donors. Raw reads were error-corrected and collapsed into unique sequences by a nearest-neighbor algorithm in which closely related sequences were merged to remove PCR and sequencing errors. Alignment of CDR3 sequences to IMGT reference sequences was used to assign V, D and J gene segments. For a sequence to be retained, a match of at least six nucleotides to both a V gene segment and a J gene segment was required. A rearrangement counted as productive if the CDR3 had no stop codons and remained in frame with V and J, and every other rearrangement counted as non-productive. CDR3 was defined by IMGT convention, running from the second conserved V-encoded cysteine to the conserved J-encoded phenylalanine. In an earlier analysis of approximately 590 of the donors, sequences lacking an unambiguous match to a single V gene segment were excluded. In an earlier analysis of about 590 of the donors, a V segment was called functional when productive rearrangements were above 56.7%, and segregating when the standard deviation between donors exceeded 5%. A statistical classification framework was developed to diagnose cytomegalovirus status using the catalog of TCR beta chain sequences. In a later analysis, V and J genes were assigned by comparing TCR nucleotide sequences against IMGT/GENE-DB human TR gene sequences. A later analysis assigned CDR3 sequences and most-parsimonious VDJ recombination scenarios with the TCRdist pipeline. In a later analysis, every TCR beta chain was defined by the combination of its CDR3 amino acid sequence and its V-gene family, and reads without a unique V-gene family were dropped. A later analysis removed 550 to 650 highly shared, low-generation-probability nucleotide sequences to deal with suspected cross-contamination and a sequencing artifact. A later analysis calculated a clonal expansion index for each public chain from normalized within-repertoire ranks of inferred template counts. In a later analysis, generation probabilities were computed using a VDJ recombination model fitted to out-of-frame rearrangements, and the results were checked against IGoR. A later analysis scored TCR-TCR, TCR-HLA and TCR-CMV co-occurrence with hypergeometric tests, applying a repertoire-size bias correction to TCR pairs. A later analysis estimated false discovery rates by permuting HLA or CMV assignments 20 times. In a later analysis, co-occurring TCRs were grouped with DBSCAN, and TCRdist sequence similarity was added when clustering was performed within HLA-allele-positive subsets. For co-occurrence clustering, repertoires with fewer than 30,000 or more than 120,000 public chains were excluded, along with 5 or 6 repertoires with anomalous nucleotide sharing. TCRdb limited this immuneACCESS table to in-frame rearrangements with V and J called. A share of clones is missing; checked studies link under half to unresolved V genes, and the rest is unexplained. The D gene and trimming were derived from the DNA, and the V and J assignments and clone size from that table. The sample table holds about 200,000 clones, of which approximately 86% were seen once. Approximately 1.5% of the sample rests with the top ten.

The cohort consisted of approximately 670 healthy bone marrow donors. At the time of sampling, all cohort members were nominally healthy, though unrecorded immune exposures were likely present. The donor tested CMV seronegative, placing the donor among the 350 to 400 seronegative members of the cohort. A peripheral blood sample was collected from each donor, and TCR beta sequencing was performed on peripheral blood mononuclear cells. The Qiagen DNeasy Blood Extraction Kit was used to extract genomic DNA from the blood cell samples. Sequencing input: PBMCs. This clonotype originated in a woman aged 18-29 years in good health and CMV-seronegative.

The DNA is as follows: TGTGCCAGCAGCTTGCTCTTGGGACAGGGTTTGGACGGGGAGCTGTTTTTT. The translation is CASSLLLGQGLDGELFF. The sequence joins TRBV7-9 to TRBJ2-2; 9 bases in between match TRBD1. V loses 3 bases at its end and J loses 7 bases; junction bases beyond the gene matches: 12. CDR3 length: 17 amino acids, cysteine to phenylalanine. Solely the CDR3 DNA is kept, with 51 bases framed from the first base. CDR1 and CDR2 are read off the germline V gene (reference sequence) as SEHNR and FQNEAQ.